These T cell receptor beta chains were read from a single sample in a study of circulating CD8 cells and anti-PD-1 response in melanoma. Using its own MiXCR run on the reads, TCRdb lists one record per CDR3 protein. The sample carries around 540 distinct CDR3 sequences, 7.1% recorded once. This material consisted of CD8+ T cells from PBMCs, taken at baseline or after one month of anti-PD-1 therapy (not recorded which). The receptors here all came from a human donor with melanoma. The conserved cysteine and the conserved F or W are not part of the CDR3 here. D genes are given only for firm matches. Clone sizes are given selectively: once, few, many, or a class where the clone is expanded.

CDR3 length	D gene	clone size	V gene	J gene	CDR3 protein
12	-	medium-sized	TRBV4-1	TRBJ1-1	ASSLGPGDTEAF
12	-	large	TRBV27	TRBJ1-1	ASSPFGSGTEAF
13	-	medium-sized	TRBV6-2/TRBV6-3	TRBJ1-5	ASSSGSGGNQPQH
12	-	large	TRBV19	TRBJ1-3	ASSISYAGNTIY
14	TRBD2	large	TRBV7-8	TRBJ2-3	ASSLGERGGPSPQY
12	TRBD1	large	TRBV19	TRBJ2-2	ASSNLQGAGELF
12	-	medium-sized	TRBV19	TRBJ1-5	ASSMGTVSQPQH
11	-	medium-sized	TRBV12-3/TRBV12-4	TRBJ2-1	ASSPPSYNEQF
13	TRBD2	large	TRBV2	TRBJ2-5	ASSETSLNQETQY
12	-	medium-sized	TRBV4-1	TRBJ2-1	ASSQEGSYNEQF
13	TRBD2	large	TRBV4-3	TRBJ2-7	ASSQTSGAIYEQY
12	-	large	TRBV7-2	TRBJ1-6	ASTQGKTNSPLH
12	-	-	TRBV5-6	TRBJ1-1	ASSLAQEVTEAF
12	-	few	TRBV11-2	TRBJ2-7	ASSLVGQAYEQY
13	TRBD2	medium-sized	TRBV27	TRBJ2-1	ASSVWGGSYNEQF
10	TRBD1	large	TRBV5-4	TRBJ1-2	ASSGTDYGYT
16	TRBD2	medium-sized	TRBV2	TRBJ2-5	ASSLKLAGGPPEETQY
12	-	few	TRBV13	TRBJ2-7	ASSILQRSYEQY
10	-	large	TRBV25-1	TRBJ1-5	ASSDGVQPQH
12	-	large	TRBV19	TRBJ1-6	ASSIVEGGSPLH
12	TRBD1	-	TRBV27	TRBJ2-7	ASSLQGANYEQY
10	-	medium-sized	TRBV30	TRBJ1-1	AWSEENTEAF
14	-	large	TRBV2	TRBJ2-2	ASSPNWGQRDGELF
10	TRBD1	large	TRBV2	TRBJ2-1	AEGQPYNEQF
11	-	medium-sized	TRBV18	TRBJ2-1	ASSPRSYNEQF
9	-	large	TRBV2	TRBJ1-2	ASSDGRDYT
13	-	large	TRBV14	TRBJ2-7	ASSQDVSRLHEQY
13	TRBD1	large	TRBV2	TRBJ1-1	ASSLWTGGQVEAF
12	TRBD1	large	TRBV5-4	TRBJ2-7	ASSLRDRAYEQY
11	-	medium-sized	TRBV29-1	TRBJ2-1	SVEDRIYNEQF
12	-	large	TRBV27	TRBJ2-3	ASSLSGATDTQY
12	TRBD1	medium-sized	TRBV25-1	TRBJ2-5	ASSDIGQGETQY
10	-	medium-sized	TRBV19	TRBJ2-1	ASNDKINEQF
8	-	large	TRBV10-2	TRBJ1-1	ASADTEAF
12	TRBD1	few	TRBV9	TRBJ1-2	ASSSGGVNYGYT
12	-	hyperexpanded	TRBV7-2	TRBJ1-1	ASSSSPQNTEAF
11	-	medium-sized	TRBV9	TRBJ2-7	ASSPEGGYEQY
13	-	medium-sized	TRBV18	TRBJ2-5	ASSLTGTPGETQY
15	TRBD2	large	TRBV12-3/TRBV12-4	TRBJ2-2	ASSPAGTSGDYGELF
10	-	medium-sized	TRBV6-6	TRBJ2-1	ASSYVTNEQF
13	-	large	TRBV2	TRBJ2-7	ASSENPGLSYEQY
10	-	-	TRBV27	TRBJ2-1	ASRDGHNEQF
11	-	-	TRBV5-1	TRBJ2-1	ASSQTSYNEQF
13	-	large	TRBV6-5	TRBJ1-1	ASSRLKTGKSEAF
12	TRBD2	medium-sized	TRBV12-3/TRBV12-4	TRBJ2-1	ASSFRRGGHEQF
13	-	large	TRBV6-2/TRBV6-3	TRBJ2-1	ASSYEDGYYNEQF
11	-	medium-sized	TRBV19	TRBJ2-1	ASSGSGANEQF
12	TRBD1	medium-sized	TRBV29-1	TRBJ2-7	SVDSRDRPYEQY
12	TRBD1	large	TRBV2	TRBJ2-7	ASNIMTGKNEQY
12	-	medium-sized	TRBV27	TRBJ2-7	ASSLAGAKYEQY
13	-	medium-sized	TRBV4-1	TRBJ2-1	ASSQDRAGYNEQF
13	-	large	TRBV25-1	TRBJ1-1	ASSGAQDLAAEAF
11	TRBD1	medium-sized	TRBV12-3/TRBV12-4	TRBJ1-1	ASSLGTGLEAF
12	TRBD1	large	TRBV28	TRBJ2-7	ASSFPGQGMDQY
12	TRBD1	-	TRBV13	TRBJ2-7	ASSFRDRTYEQY
12	-	large	TRBV27	TRBJ2-5	ASSSNRAWETQY
10	-	large	TRBV27	TRBJ2-7	ASRDNSYEQY